The table lists the clone carrying this TCR beta chain with many counts. Its matching antigen is unknown. The V end lost 7 bases, the J end lost 0 bases, and 9 bases lay between the germline ends. This CDR3 contains 14 residues. Germline V gene lookup returns CDR1 LNHDA and CDR2 SQIVND (reference sequence). The study tagged each TCR cDNA molecule with a unique molecular identifier. TCRdb fed the 5' RACE reads into MiXCR, producing one record per CDR3 protein. The data show some 5,500 distinct CDR3 sequences, 7.5% to 9.5% seen once. As for time point: sample taken at primary tumor resection. Donation came from some 73 patients with untreated early-stage non-small cell lung cancer. No cell sorting; template was whole RNA from tumor, lung tissue or PBMC. These data come from a study of spatial heterogeneity in lung cancer. Study-wide results and caveats: How many expanded intratumoral alpha and beta TCRs were present tracked the tumor mutation count, which was a count of nonsynonymous mutations.

The sequencing used lung tumor tissue, collected at surgery. The receptor's source is a female donor with early-stage non-small cell lung cancer. This rearrangement joins TRBV19 to TRBJ2-2, with D possibly TRBD1 on 5 matching bases. The chain's CDR3 is CASTRTTNTGELFF. CDR3 DNA sequence: TGTGCCAGTACCCGGACAACGAACACCGGGGAGCTGTTTTTT.